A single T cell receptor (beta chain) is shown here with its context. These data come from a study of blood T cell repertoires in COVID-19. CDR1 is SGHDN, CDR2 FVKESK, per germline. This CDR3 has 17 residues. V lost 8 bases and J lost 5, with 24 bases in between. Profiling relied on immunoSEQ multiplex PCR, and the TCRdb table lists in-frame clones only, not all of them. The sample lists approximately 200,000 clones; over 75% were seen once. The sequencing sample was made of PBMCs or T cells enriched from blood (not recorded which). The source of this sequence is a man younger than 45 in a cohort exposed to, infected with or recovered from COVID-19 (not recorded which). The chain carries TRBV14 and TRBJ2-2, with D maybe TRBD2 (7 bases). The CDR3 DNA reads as TGTGCCAGCTGGAAAAATGGGGGGGCTCAGCGAACCGGGGAGCTGTTTTTT. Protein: CASWKNGGAQRTGELFF.